This T cell receptor (beta chain) was sequenced in a study of blood T cells in healthy people across ages. Germline V gene lookup returns CDR1 MGHRA and CDR2 YSYEKL. With 1 base removed from V and 0 bases from J, the gap between germline ends came to 16 bases. This CDR3 contains 18 residues. Points from the study as a whole: Per million T cells, TCR beta diversity dropped roughly linearly as age increased. The study could not conclusively compare naive and antigen-experienced cells, given its unsorted PBMCs.

Each sample yielded at least 6 million isolated PBMCs. This clonotype has a handful of counts. The antigen is unknown. PCR was performed a second time for about 7 to 12 cycles using a sample-barcoded 5' primer and a J-beta primer mix. All samples yielded 2.5 million or more CDR3-containing paired-end reads. TCRdb fed the 5' RACE reads into MiXCR, producing one record per CDR3 protein. The table lists approximately 850,000 distinct CDR3 sequences, 40% to 50% of them singletons, with nearly 20% in the top ten. Sequencing was done on a sample of blood. The clonotype was recovered from a man aged 55 to 70 in good health. The rearrangement joins TRBV4-1 to TRBJ2-4; D uncertain. For the CDR3, the DNA is TGCGCCAGCAGCCAAGGTTATGCGACCGGTGGAGCCAAAAACATTCAGTACTTC. Its protein is CASSQGYATGGAKNIQYF.